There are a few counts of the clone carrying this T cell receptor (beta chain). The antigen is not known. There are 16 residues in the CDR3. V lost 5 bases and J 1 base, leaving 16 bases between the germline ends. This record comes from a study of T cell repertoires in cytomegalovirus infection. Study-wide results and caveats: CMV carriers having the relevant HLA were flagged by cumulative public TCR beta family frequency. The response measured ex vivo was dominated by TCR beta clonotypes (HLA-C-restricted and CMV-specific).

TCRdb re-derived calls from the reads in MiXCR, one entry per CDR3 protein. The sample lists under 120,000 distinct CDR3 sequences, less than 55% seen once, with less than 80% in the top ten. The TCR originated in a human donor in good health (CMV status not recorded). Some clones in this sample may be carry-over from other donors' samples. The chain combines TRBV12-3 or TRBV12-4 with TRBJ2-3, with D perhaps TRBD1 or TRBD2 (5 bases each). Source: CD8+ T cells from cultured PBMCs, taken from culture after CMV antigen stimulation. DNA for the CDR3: TGTGCCAGCAGTGGTCCGTTGGGGGTGGGCACAGATACGCAGTATTTT. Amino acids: CASSGPLGVGTDTQYF.